This entry lists 6 T cell receptor beta chains sequenced from one sample in a study of shared clonotypes between healthy human individuals. Clones were read by immunoSEQ multiplex PCR, and TCRdb kept only the in-frame ones, dropping some. In the table there are 2 million to 2.5 million clones, 95% of which are singletons. Sequenced input: naive CD4+ T cells sorted from blood. As for subset: CD45RA+ positively selected. These receptors were collected from a young man in good health.

This chain connects TRBV7-2 to TRBJ1-2, with unresolved D. Germline V gene data show CDR1 as SGHTA and CDR2 as FQGNSA. Trimming pared 2 bases from V and 6 bases from J, leaving 13 bases between. The CDR3 runs 14 residues. CDR3 sequence: CASSLSQSGNGYTF. CDR3 sequence (DNA): TGTGCCAGCAGCTTAAGTCAGTCTGGGAATGGCTACACCTTC. The full variable domain, completed using reference TRBV7-2 and TRBJ1-2, is GAGVSQSPSNKVTEKGKDVELRCDPISGHTALYWYRQSLGQGLEFLIYFQGNSAPDKSGLPSDRFSAERTGGSVSTLTIQRTQQEDSAVYLCASSLSQSGNGYTFGSGTRLTVV.

The chain couples TRBV28 to TRBJ2-7, with 9 bases that match TRBD1. The CDR3 length is 15 residues. V lost 8 bases to trimming and J lost 0 bases; unmatched junction nucleotides: 8. Germline loops: CDR1 MDHEN, CDR2 SYDVKM. The CDR3 here is CASFAGTGSSYEQYF. CDR3 bases: TGTGCCAGCTTCGCGGGGACAGGGAGCTCCTACGAGCAGTACTTC.

The table lists this clone with a count of one. The V call is TRBV11-2, the J call TRBJ2-1, with no clear D. V was pared by 6 bases and J by 9 bases, with 12 bases between. CDR1 is SGHAT, CDR2 FQNNGV, per germline. CDR3 length equals 12 residues. This CDR3 reads CASSLTTPEQFF. CDR3 nucleotides: TGTGCCAGCAGTCTAACTACCCCTGAGCAGTTCTTC.

The chain joins TRBV27 to TRBJ1-2, with D uncertain. CDR3 size: 14 residues. V lost 0 bases, J lost 5 bases, and 10 bases lay in between. Germline CDR1 is MNHEY and CDR2 is SMNVEV (reference sequence). The DNA for the CDR3 is TGTGCCAGCAGTTTATCAGGTACATCATATGGCTACACCTTC. Amino acid sequence: CASSLSGTSYGYTF.

The gene calls are TRBV5-3 and TRBJ1-3, with 7 positions matching TRBD1. TRBV5-3 is placed among ORFs of uncertain function. CDR3 length: 15 amino acids. Germline trimming cut 4 bases from V and 10 bases from J; bases unmatched to any gene: 14. CDR3 DNA: TGTGCCAGAAGCCGAATGGACAGGTATCAGTGTACCATATATTTT. Its protein is CARSRMDRYQCTIYF.

The table lists this clone with a count of one. The V and J genes are TRBV5-1 and TRBJ2-5; the D is unclear. Germline V gene sequence: CDR1 SGHRS, CDR2 YFSETQ. V lost 4 bases and J 0 bases, leaving 7 bases between the germline ends. This CDR3 has 13 amino acids. The CDR3 DNA follows: TGCGCCAGCAGCCCTTCCTACCAAGAGACCCAGTACTTC. Its protein is CASSPSYQETQYF. The variable domain in full, completed from reference TRBV5-1 and TRBJ2-5, reads KAGVTQTPRYLIKTRGQQVTLSCSPISGHRSVSWYQQTPGQGLQFLFEYFSETQRNKGNFPGRFSGRQFSNSRSEMNVSTLELGDSALYLCASSPSYQETQYFGPGTRLLVL.